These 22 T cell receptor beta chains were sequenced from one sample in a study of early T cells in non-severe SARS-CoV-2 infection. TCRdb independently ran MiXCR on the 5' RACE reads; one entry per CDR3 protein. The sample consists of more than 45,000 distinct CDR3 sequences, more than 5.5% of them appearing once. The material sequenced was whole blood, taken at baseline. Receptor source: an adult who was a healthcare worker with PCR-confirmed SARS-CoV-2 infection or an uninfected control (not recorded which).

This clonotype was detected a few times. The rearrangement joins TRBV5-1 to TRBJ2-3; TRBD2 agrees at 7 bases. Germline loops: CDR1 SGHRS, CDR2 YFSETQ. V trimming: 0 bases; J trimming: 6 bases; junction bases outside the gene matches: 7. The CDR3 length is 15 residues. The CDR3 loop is CASSLDGTKADTQYF. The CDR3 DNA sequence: TGCGCCAGCAGCTTGGATGGGACTAAGGCGGATACGCAGTATTTT.

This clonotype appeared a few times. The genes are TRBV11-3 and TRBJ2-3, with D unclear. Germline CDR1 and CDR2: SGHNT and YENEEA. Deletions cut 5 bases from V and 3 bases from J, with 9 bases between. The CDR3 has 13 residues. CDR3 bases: TGTGCCAGCAGCCCCCGGTATACAGATACGCAGTATTTT. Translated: CASSPRYTDTQYF.

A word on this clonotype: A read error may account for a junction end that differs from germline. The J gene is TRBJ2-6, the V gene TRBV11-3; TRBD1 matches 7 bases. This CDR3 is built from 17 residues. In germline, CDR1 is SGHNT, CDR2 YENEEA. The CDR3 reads CASSLGDSYSGANVLIF. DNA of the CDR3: TGTGCCAGCAGCTTAGGGGACAGCTATTCTGGGGCCAACGTCCTGATTTTC.

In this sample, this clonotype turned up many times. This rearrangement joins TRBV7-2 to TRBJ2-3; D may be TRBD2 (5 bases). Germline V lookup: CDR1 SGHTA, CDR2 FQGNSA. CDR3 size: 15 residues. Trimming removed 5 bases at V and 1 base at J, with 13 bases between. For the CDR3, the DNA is TGTGCCAGCAGCGTCGGGATCCGAGGCACAGATACGCAGTATTTT. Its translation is CASSVGIRGTDTQYF.

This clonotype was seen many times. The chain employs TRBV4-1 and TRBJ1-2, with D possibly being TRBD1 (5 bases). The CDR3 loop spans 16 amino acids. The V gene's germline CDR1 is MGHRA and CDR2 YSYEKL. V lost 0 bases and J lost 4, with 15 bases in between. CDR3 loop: CASSQDLRGGFYGYTF. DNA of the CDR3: TGCGCCAGCAGCCAAGATCTTAGGGGCGGATTCTATGGCTACACCTTC.

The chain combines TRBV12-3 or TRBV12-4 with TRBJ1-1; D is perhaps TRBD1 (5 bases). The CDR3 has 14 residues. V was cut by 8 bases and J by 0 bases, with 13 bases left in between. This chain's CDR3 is CASGGGPLNTEAFF. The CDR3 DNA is TGTGCCAGCGGGGGGGGTCCGTTGAACACTGAAGCTTTCTTT.

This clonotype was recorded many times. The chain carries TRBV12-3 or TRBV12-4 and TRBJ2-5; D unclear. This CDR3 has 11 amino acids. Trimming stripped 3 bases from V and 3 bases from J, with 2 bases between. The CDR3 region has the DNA TGTGCCAGCAGTTTCAAAGAGACCCAGTACTTC. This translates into CASSFKETQYF.

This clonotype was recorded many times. The CDR3 reads CASSWGTDTQYF. The CDR3 region has the DNA TGTGCCAGCAGCTGGGGCACAGATACGCAGTATTTT. The V and J genes are TRBV7-3 and TRBJ2-3; D is undetermined. The germline V gene encodes CDR1 SGHTA and CDR2 FQGTGA. The CDR3 has 12 residues. V dropped 4 bases and J dropped 1 base, with 3 bases sitting between them.

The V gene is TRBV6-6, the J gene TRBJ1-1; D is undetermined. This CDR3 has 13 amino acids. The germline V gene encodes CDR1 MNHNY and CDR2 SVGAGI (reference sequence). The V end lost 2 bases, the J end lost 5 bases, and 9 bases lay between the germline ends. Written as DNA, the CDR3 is TGTGCCAGCAGTTACGCGGGGTTTACTGAAGCTTTCTTT. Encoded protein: CASSYAGFTEAFF.

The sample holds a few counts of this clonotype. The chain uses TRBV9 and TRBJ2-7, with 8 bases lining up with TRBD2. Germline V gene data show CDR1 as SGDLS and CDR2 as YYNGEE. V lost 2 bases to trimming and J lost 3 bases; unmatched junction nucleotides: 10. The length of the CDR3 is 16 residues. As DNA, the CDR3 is TGTGCCAGCAGCGTCTCCGGCGGGGGGAGCGGCTACGAGCAGTACTTC. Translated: CASSVSGGGSGYEQYF.

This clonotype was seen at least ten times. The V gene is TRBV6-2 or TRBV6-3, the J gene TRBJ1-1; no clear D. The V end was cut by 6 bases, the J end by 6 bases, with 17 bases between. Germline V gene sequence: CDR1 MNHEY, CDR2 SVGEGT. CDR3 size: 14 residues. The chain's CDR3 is CASSRSVTISEAFF. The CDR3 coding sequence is TGTGCCAGCAGCCGTTCAGTGACCATATCTGAAGCTTTCTTT.

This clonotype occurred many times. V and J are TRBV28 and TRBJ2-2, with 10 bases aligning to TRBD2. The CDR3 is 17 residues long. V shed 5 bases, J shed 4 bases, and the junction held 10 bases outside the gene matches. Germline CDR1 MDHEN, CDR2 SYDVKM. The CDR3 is CASSPIRGLASTGELFF. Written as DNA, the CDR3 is TGTGCCAGCAGTCCCATCAGGGGACTAGCGTCCACCGGGGAGCTGTTTTTT.

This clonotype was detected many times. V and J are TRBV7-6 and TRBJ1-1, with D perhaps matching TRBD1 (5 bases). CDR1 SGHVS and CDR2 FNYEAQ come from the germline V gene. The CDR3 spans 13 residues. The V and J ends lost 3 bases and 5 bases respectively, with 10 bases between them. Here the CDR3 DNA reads TGTGCCAGCAGCTTGACAGCTGGGACTGAAGCTTTCTTT. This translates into CASSLTAGTEAFF.

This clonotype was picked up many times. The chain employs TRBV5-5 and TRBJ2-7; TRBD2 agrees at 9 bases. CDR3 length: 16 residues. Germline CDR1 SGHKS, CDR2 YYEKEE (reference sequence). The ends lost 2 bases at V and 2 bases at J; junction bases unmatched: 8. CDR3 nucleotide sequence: TGTGCCAGCAGCTTTGCGGGAGGGCCAAGGGCCTACGAGCAGTACTTC. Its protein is CASSFAGGPRAYEQYF.

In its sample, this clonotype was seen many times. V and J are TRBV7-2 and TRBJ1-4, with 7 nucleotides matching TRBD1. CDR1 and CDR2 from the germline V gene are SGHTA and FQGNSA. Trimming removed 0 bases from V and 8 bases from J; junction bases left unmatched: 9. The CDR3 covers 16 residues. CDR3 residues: CASSLAWDSRREKLFF. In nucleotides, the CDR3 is TGTGCCAGCAGCTTAGCCTGGGACAGCAGAAGGGAAAAACTGTTTTTT.

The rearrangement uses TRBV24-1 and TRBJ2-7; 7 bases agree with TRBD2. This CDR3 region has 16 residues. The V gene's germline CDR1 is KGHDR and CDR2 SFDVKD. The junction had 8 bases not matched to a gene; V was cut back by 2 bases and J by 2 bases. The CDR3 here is CATSDSSGPRPYEQYF. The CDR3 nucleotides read TGTGCCACCAGTGATTCTAGCGGCCCTCGCCCCTACGAGCAGTACTTC.

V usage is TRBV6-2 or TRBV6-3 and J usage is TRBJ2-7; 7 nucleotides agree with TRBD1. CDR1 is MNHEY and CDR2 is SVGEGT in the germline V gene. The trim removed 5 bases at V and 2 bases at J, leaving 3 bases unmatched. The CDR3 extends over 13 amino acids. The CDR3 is CASSETGPYEQYF. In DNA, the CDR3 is TGTGCCAGCAGTGAGACAGGGCCCTACGAGCAGTACTTC.

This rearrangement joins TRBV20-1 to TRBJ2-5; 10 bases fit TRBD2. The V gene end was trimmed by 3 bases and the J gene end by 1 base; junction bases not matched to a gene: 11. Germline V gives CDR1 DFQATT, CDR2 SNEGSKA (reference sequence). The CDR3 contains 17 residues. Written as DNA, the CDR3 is TGCAGTGCTAGCCCCGGGACTAGCGAGTGGGCCCAAGAGACCCAGTACTTC. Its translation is CSASPGTSEWAQETQYF.

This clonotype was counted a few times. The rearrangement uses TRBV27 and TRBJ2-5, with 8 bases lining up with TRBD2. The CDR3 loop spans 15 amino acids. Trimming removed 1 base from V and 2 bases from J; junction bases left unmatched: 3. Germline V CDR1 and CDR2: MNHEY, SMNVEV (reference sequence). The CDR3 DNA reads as TGTGCCAGCAGTTTATTGGCTAGCGGGCAAGAGACCCAGTACTTC. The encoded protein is CASSLLASGQETQYF.

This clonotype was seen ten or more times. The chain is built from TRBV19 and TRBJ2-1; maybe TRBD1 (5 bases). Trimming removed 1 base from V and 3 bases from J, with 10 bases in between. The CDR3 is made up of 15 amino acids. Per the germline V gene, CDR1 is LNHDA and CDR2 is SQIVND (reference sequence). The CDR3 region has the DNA TGTGCCAGTAGTATAGCAGGGCAGGACTACAATGAGCAGTTCTTC. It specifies CASSIAGQDYNEQFF.

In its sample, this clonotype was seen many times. CDR3 sequence (DNA): TGCAGTGCTCACCCACTGGGCAGGGGGGGAGCAGATACGCAGTATTTT. It yields the protein CSAHPLGRGGADTQYF. This rearrangement joins TRBV20-1 to TRBJ2-3; D tentatively reads TRBD1 or TRBD2 (7 bases each). Germline-derived CDR1 and CDR2 are DFQATT and SNEGSKA (reference sequence). The CDR3 sequence is 16 residues long. Trimming shortened V by 5 bases and J by 4 bases, and 22 bases separated the two germline ends.

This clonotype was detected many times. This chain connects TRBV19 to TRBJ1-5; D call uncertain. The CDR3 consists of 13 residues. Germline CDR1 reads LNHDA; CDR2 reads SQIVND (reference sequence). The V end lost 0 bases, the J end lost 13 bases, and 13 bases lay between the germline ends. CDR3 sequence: CASSIDQSPSQHF. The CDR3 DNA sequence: TGTGCCAGTAGTATAGATCAGTCCCCGTCGCAGCATTTT.